Following are 25 T cell receptor beta chains from one sample sequenced in a study. TCRdb fed the RT-PCR reads into MiXCR, producing one record per CDR3 protein. The sample has about 680,000 distinct CDR3 sequences, 12% to 15% seen once; the top ten hold about 3.9%. Sequenced sample: memory CD4+ T cells from blood. The source of these receptors is a female donor in good health, serving as a healthy control.

V and J are TRBV6-2 or TRBV6-3 and TRBJ1-5; possibly TRBD1 for D (6 bases). With 6 bases removed from V and 1 base from J, the gap between germline ends came to 13 bases. Germline-derived CDR1 and CDR2 are MNHEY and SVGEGT. This CDR3 has 15 amino acids. CDR3 residues: CASSMGAQSNQPQHF. The CDR3, as DNA: TGTGCCAGCAGCATGGGGGCGCAGAGCAATCAGCCCCAGCATTTT.

The gene calls are TRBV30 and TRBJ2-5; 11 bases match TRBD1. V dropped 4 bases and J dropped 4; count of bases not matched to a gene: 5. This CDR3 contains 14 residues. In germline, CDR1 is GTSNPN, CDR2 SVGIG (reference sequence). In nucleotides, the CDR3 is TGTGCCTGGACTCGGACAGGGGGCAGAGAGACCCAGTACTTC. This gives the protein CAWTRTGGRETQYF.

The chain couples TRBV11-2 to TRBJ2-2; D possibly corresponds to TRBD2 (5 bases). Per germline, CDR1 SGHAT and CDR2 FQNNGV. The CDR3 length is 17 residues. V was cut by 5 bases and J by 1 base, with 17 bases left in between. CDR3 amino acids: CASSGRILAENTGELFF. CDR3 in DNA: TGTGCCAGCAGCGGCCGGATTCTAGCTGAGAACACCGGGGAGCTGTTTTTT.

This clonotype was counted between two and nine times. CDR3 sequence reads: CASSLTIGTTNTEAFF. CDR3 nucleotides: TGCGCCAGCAGCCTAACAATCGGGACAACGAACACTGAAGCTTTCTTT. The chain links TRBV5-1 to TRBJ1-1, with a weak D call TRBD1 (6 bases). V was trimmed by 4 bases and J by 1 base, leaving 17 bases between them. Germline V gene sequence: CDR1 SGHRS, CDR2 YFSETQ. The CDR3 spans 16 residues.

This clonotype has just a few counts. The J gene is TRBJ2-3, the V gene TRBV7-2; 7 bases are shared with TRBD2. The germline CDR1 and CDR2 sequences are SGHTA and FQGNSA. The CDR3 sequence is 15 residues long. With V trimmed by 5 bases and J by 1 base, 6 bases remained unmatched. This CDR3 is CASSKYTSGTDTQYF. CDR3 DNA sequence: TGTGCCAGCAGCAAATACACTAGCGGCACAGATACGCAGTATTTT. The full variable domain, rest sourced from reference TRBV7-2 and TRBJ2-3, is GAGVSQSPSNKVTEKGKDVELRCDPISGHTALYWYRQSLGQGLEFLIYFQGNSAPDKSGLPSDRFSAERTGGSVSTLTIQRTQQEDSAVYLCASSKYTSGTDTQYFGPGTRLTVL.

This chain links TRBV15 with TRBJ2-7; TRBD2 might be the D (5 bases). This CDR3 is 13 amino acids long. Between the trimmed V and J ends, which lost 3 bases and 4 bases, there was a span of 10 bases. Germline V gene sequence: CDR1 LNHNV, CDR2 YYDKDF (reference sequence). The CDR3 sequence: CATSRLRAYEQYF. DNA of the CDR3: TGTGCCACCAGCAGGTTGCGGGCGTACGAGCAGTACTTC.

This sequence joins TRBV4-2 and TRBJ1-4, with D uncertain. The CDR3 consists of 16 residues. V lost 0 bases and J 2 bases, leaving 10 bases between the germline ends. CDR1 is LGHNA, CDR2 YNFKEQ, per germline. The CDR3 is CASSQEPGGTNEKLFF. In nucleotides, the CDR3 is TGTGCCAGCAGCCAAGAACCCGGCGGGACTAATGAAAAACTGTTTTTT.

Many counts were recorded for this clonotype. The rearrangement links TRBV20-1 to TRBJ1-1, with a weak D call TRBD1 (6 bases). The germline V gene has CDR1 DFQATT and CDR2 SNEGSKA (reference sequence). This CDR3 comprises 13 residues. Trimming removed 2 bases at V and 1 base at J, with 8 bases between. The CDR3 is CSARRDTNTEAFF. The DNA for the CDR3 is TGCAGTGCTAGAAGGGACACGAACACTGAAGCTTTCTTT.

This clonotype was picked up many times. This rearrangement joins TRBV29-1 to TRBJ2-3, with D perhaps assigned TRBD1 or TRBD2 (6 bases each). Trimming removed 7 bases at V and 0 bases at J, with 17 bases between. CDR1 SQVTM and CDR2 ANQGSEA come from the germline V gene. CDR3 length equals 15 residues. Here the CDR3 reads CSGGASTSSTDTQYF. CDR3 coding DNA: TGCAGCGGGGGGGCATCCACGTCTAGCACAGATACGCAGTATTTT.

The V gene is TRBV20-1, the J gene TRBJ1-1, with 8 bases matching TRBD1. J was trimmed by 3 bases and V by 0 bases; bases with no gene match: 3. Germline V gene data show CDR1 as DFQATT and CDR2 as SNEGSKA (reference sequence). The CDR3 spans 14 residues. CDR3 region: CSAREARGHTEAFF. CDR3 nucleotide sequence: TGCAGTGCTAGAGAGGCCAGGGGGCACACTGAAGCTTTCTTT.

This clonotype came up many times. V is TRBV6-1 and J is TRBJ1-1, with 9 bases matching TRBD1. Germline CDR1 is MNHNS and CDR2 is SASEGT. V was clipped by 5 bases and J by 3 bases; unmatched bases: 4. The CDR3 is 14 amino acids. CDR3 sequence reads: CASSLQGADTEAFF. CDR3 DNA sequence: TGTGCCAGCAGTCTACAGGGGGCTGACACTGAAGCTTTCTTT.

The chain couples TRBV20-1 to TRBJ2-7; D perhaps matches TRBD1 (6 bases). Germline V lookup: CDR1 DFQATT, CDR2 SNEGSKA (reference sequence). V lost 1 base to trimming and J lost 0 bases, with 22 bases between them. The length of the CDR3 is 18 residues. The CDR3 region is CSARVGALGWASSYEQYF. CDR3 coding DNA: TGCAGTGCTAGAGTGGGGGCCCTGGGTTGGGCGAGCTCCTACGAGCAGTACTTC.

This clonotype has more than one count but fewer than ten. The CDR3 is CASSSPRDRGYFREQFF. DNA for the CDR3: TGTGCCAGCAGTTCTCCGAGGGACAGGGGTTATTTTCGGGAGCAGTTCTTC. This chain uses TRBV12-3 or TRBV12-4 with TRBJ2-1; 10 bases line up with TRBD1. The length of the CDR3 is 17 residues. Losses at the gene ends were 4 bases for V and 10 bases for J; bases not matched to a gene: 16.

There are many counts of this clonotype. The chain uses TRBV12-3 or TRBV12-4 and TRBJ1-4; 12 positions match TRBD1. V lost 0 bases, J lost 10 bases, and 3 bases stayed unmatched. CDR3 length: 15 residues. CDR3 DNA sequence: TGTGCCAGCAGTTTAGCGGGACAGGGGGCAGGAAAACTGTTTTTT. Protein: CASSLAGQGAGKLFF.

This clonotype was seen at least ten times. The V and J genes are TRBV29-1 and TRBJ2-3, with a tentative D call TRBD2 (7 bases). Germline assignment: CDR1 SQVTM and CDR2 ANQGSEA. The CDR3 contains 14 residues. The germline V and J ends were trimmed by 4 bases and 0 bases, with 11 bases remaining between them. The CDR3 DNA is TGCAGCGTTGTAAGCGGGACAAGCACAGATACGCAGTATTTT. This sequence encodes CSVVSGTSTDTQYF.

This clonotype occurred many times. The rearrangement joins TRBV4-3 to TRBJ2-1, with 13 bases lining up with TRBD2. V dropped 0 bases and J dropped 5; count of bases not matched to a gene: 7. The CDR3 spans 18 residues. From germline, CDR1 is LGHNA and CDR2 YSLEER. CDR3: CASSQELAGGPGNNEQFF. CDR3 coding DNA: TGCGCCAGCAGCCAAGAACTAGCGGGAGGGCCTGGGAACAATGAGCAGTTCTTC.

The table lists this clonotype with a few counts. The chain carries TRBV27 and TRBJ1-5; the D is unclear. Trimming took 8 bases from V and 2 from J, leaving 13 bases between them. CDR3 size: 14 residues. The V gene's germline CDR1 is MNHEY and CDR2 SMNVEV (reference sequence). CDR3 protein: CASGKGEGNQPQHF. CDR3 nucleotides: TGTGCCAGCGGAAAGGGAGAGGGCAATCAGCCCCAGCATTTT.

In its sample, this clonotype was seen many times. This chain links TRBV5-1 with TRBJ2-1; TRBD2 aligns across 14 bases. Germline values: CDR1 SGHRS, CDR2 YFSETQ. The CDR3 length is 16 residues. The J segment lost 8 bases and the V segment lost 4 bases, leaving 8 bases of the junction unmatched. In nucleotides, the CDR3 is TGCGCCAGCAGCAGGGGACTAGCGGGAGTATCCGATGAGCAGTTCTTC. This codes for CASSRGLAGVSDEQFF.

The chain is built from TRBV28 and TRBJ2-3; 9 bases fit TRBD2. Germline trimming cut 6 bases from V and 5 bases from J; bases unmatched to any gene: 18. The CDR3 extends over 18 amino acids. Per the germline V gene, CDR1 is MDHEN and CDR2 is SYDVKM. Here the CDR3 DNA reads TGTGCCAGCAGACCCCCGGGGGGTAGCGGGAGTATGAAAGATACGCAGTATTTT. This encodes CASRPPGGSGSMKDTQYF.

V is TRBV6-5 and J is TRBJ2-7, with D perhaps matching TRBD2 (5 bases). This CDR3 spans 15 amino acids. The germline V and J ends were trimmed by 3 bases and 0 bases, with 12 bases remaining between them. Per the germline V gene, CDR1 is MNHEY and CDR2 is SVGAGI. The CDR3 spells CASSYLYGSSYEQYF. The CDR3 region has the DNA TGTGCCAGCAGTTATTTATATGGGAGCTCCTACGAGCAGTACTTC.

The V gene is TRBV7-9, the J gene TRBJ2-5, with TRBD2 as a possible D gene (5 bases). There are 13 residues in the CDR3. Germline CDR1 and CDR2: SEHNR and FQNEAQ (reference sequence). V lost 1 base, J lost 9 bases, and 12 bases lay in between. In nucleotides, the CDR3 is TGTGCCAGCAGCTTAGTACAGATCGGGGCCCAGTACTTC. As protein: CASSLVQIGAQYF.

There are a few counts of this clonotype. The chain is built from TRBV2 and TRBJ2-1, with D perhaps TRBD2 (5 bases). This CDR3 spans 13 amino acids. Per germline, CDR1 SNHLY and CDR2 FYNNEI. With 7 bases removed from V and 4 bases from J, the gap between germline ends came to 11 bases. Here the CDR3 reads CASKAERYNEQFF. The CDR3 DNA reads as TGTGCCAGCAAAGCGGAGCGTTACAATGAGCAGTTCTTC.

This clonotype was observed at least ten times. The chain joins TRBV7-3 to TRBJ2-1, with 10 bases matching TRBD2. The CDR3 runs 17 residues. Per the germline V gene, CDR1 is SGHTA and CDR2 is FQGTGA. The ends lost 2 bases at V and 10 bases at J; junction bases unmatched: 14. CDR3 sequence (DNA): TGTGCCAGCAGCTTATCGGTCGGACTAGCGGCGGAGGGGGAGCAGTTCTTC. Translating it yields CASSLSVGLAAEGEQFF.

This chain uses TRBV29-1 with TRBJ1-2; D may be TRBD1 (6 bases). The CDR3 runs to 15 residues. V dropped 5 bases and J dropped 2 bases, with 18 bases sitting between them. Germline lookup yields CDR1 SQVTM and CDR2 ANQGSEA. DNA for the CDR3: TGCAGCGTTTCGGAACAGGCGAGGGGGAACTATGGCTACACCTTC. Amino acid sequence: CSVSEQARGNYGYTF.

This clonotype was seen only a few times. The junction does not match germline at one end; this may be a read error. The chain joins TRBV20-1 to TRBJ2-1; TRBD2 matches at 10 bases. The germline V gene has CDR1 DFQATT and CDR2 SNEGSKA (reference sequence). The length of the CDR3 is 12 residues. CDR3 in amino acids: CSAIQAGGSTLF. CDR3 nucleotide sequence: TGCAGTGCTATTCAAGCGGGAGGGTCGACCCTATTC.